A few counts support the clone carrying this TCR beta chain. Germline assignment: CDR1 MNHEY and CDR2 SVGAGI. Trimming shortened V by 2 bases and J by 2 bases, and 7 bases separated the two germline ends. The CDR3 is made up of 14 amino acids. The data originate from a study of T cells in Graves' hyperthyroidism and ophthalmopathy. The investigators amplified TCR beta CDR3 regions from RNA transcripts. First-round RT-PCR with HTBI primers amplified the TCR CDR3 region. TCRdb passed the multiplex PCR reads through MiXCR, listing each CDR3 protein once. This table has about 420,000 distinct CDR3 sequences, approximately 14% appearing once.

Sequenced input: blood. The sequence derives from a woman aged 18-30 years with Graves' hyperthyroidism. The rearrangement links TRBV6-5 to TRBJ2-4; D is perhaps TRBD1 (5 bases). The CDR3: CASSYDRTKNIQYF. In DNA form, the CDR3 reads TGTGCCAGCAGTTACGACAGAACCAAAAACATTCAGTACTTC.